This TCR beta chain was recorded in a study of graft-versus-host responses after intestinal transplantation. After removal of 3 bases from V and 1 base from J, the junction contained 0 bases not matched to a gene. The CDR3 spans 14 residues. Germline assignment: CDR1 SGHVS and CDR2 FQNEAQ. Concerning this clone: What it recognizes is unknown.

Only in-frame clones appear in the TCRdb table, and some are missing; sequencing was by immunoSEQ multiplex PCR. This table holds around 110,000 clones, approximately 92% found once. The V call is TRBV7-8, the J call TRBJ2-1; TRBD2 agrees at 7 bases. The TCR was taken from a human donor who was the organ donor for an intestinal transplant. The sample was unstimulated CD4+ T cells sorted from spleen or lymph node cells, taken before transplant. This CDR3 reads CASSFSGSYNEQFF. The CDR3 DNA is TGTGCCAGCAGCTTTAGCGGGTCCTACAATGAGCAGTTCTTC.